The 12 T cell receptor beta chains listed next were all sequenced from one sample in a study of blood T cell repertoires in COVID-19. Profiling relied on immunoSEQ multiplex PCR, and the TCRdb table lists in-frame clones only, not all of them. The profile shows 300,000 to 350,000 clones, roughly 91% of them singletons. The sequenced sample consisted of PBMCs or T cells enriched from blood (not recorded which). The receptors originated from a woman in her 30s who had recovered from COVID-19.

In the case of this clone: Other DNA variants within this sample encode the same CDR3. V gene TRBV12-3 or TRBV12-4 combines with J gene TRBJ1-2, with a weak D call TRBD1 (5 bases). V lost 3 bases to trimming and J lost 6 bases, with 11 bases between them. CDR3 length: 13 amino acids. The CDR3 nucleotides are TGTGCCAGCAGTTTGGGGTGGGGCGATGGCTACACCTTC. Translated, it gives CASSLGWGDGYTF.

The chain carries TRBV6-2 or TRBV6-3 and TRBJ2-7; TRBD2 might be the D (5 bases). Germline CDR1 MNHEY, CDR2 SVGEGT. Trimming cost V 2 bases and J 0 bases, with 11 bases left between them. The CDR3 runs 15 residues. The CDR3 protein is CASSYEDGSSYEQYF. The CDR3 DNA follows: TGTGCCAGCAGTTACGAAGATGGGAGCTCCTACGAGCAGTACTTC.

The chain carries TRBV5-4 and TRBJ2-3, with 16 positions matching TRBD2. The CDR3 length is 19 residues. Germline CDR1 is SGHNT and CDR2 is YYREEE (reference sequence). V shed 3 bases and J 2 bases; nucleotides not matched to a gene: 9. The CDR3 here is CASSWRGTSGRVTTDTQYF. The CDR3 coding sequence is TGTGCCAGCAGCTGGAGGGGGACTAGCGGGAGGGTAACCACAGATACGCAGTATTTT.

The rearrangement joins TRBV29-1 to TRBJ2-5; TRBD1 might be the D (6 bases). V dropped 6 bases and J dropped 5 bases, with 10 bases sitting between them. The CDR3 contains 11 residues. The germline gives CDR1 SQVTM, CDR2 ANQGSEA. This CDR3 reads CSVLRGETQYF. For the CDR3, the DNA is TGCAGCGTCCTCAGGGGTGAGACCCAGTACTTC.

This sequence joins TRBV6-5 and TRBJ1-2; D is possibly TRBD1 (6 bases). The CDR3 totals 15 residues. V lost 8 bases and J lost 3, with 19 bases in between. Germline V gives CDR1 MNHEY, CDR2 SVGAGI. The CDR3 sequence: CASGLGGGEDYGYTF. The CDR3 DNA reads TGTGCCAGCGGCTTGGGAGGGGGTGAGGACTATGGCTACACCTTC.

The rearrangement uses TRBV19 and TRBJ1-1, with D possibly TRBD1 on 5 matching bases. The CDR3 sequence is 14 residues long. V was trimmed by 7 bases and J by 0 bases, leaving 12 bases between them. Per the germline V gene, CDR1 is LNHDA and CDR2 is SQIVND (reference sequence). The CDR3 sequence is CASNPGHVNTEAFF. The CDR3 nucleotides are TGTGCCAGTAACCCAGGACACGTGAACACTGAAGCTTTCTTT.

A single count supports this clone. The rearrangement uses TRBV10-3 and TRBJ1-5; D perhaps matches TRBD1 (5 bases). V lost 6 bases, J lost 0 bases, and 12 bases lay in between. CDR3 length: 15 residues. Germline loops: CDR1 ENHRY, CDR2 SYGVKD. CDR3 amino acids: CAISGGHDSNQPQHF. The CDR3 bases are TGTGCCATCAGCGGCGGACATGATAGCAATCAGCCCCAGCATTTT.

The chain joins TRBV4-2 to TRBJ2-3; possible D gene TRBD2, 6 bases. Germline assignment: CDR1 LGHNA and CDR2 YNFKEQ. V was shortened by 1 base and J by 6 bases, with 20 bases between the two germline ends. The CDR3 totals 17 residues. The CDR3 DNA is TGTGCCAGCAGCCAAGTTTACTCCGGAGGGCTTACTGATACGCAGTATTTT. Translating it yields CASSQVYSGGLTDTQYF.

CDR3 sequence reads: CASSFNRGNSPLHF. CDR3 DNA sequence: TGTGCCAGCAGCTTCAACAGGGGGAATTCACCCCTCCACTTT. The genes are TRBV13 and TRBJ1-6; TRBD1 matches at 8 bases. The CDR3 loop spans 14 amino acids. Germline V gives CDR1 PRHDT, CDR2 FYEKMQ (reference sequence). J lost 7 bases, V lost 3 bases, and 2 bases had no gene match.

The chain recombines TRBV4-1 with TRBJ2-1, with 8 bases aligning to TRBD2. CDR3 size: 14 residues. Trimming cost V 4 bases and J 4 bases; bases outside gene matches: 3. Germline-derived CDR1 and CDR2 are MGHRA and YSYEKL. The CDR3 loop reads CASSRLALYNEQFF. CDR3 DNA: TGCGCCAGCAGCCGACTAGCGCTGTACAATGAGCAGTTCTTC.

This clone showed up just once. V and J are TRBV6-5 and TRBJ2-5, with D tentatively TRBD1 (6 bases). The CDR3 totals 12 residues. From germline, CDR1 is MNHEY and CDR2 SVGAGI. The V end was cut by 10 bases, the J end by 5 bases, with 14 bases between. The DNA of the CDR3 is TGTGCCACCAGAGGAAGGGGGGAGACCCAGTACTTC. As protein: CATRGRGETQYF.

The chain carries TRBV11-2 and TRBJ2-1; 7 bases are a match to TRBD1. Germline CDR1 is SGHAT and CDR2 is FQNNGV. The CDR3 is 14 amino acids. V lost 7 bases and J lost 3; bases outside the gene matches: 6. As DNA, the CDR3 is TGTGCCAGCACCCCGGGGACAGACTACAATGAGCAGTTCTTC. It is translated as CASTPGTDYNEQFF.